The sequence of this TCR beta chain was determined in a study of cytomegalovirus exposure and HLA in healthy donors. Study-wide background: Assignment to the Caucasian-associated ancestry cluster applied to approximately 80% of the approximately 400 genotyped donors. The study's findings and limits: As a later analysis showed, a missense DCLRE1C variant was linked to trimming of TCR beta V- and J-genes. Earlier analysis found most TCR beta V segments productive about 87% or about 30% of the time.

A multiplex PCR was run with 60 Vbeta primers and 13 Jbeta primers. Repertoires were generated with immunoSEQ multiplex PCR, while TCRdb's copy carries only in-frame clones and drops some. The data show roughly 150,000 clones, 60% to 80% seen once. Concerning this clone itself: Its antigen remains unidentified.

Donors were nominally healthy when sampled, though unrecorded immune exposures were likely. CDR3 length: 15 amino acids. J was trimmed by 1 base and V by 4 bases; bases with no gene match: 3. From germline, CDR1 is SGHNT and CDR2 YYREEE (reference sequence). The J gene is TRBJ2-1, the V gene TRBV5-4; 9 nucleotides agree with TRBD2. The sample comprised PBMCs. The origin of this receptor is a male donor in good health and CMV-seronegative. The CDR3 region is CASSATSGSYNEQFF. CDR3 coding DNA: TGTGCCAGCAGCGCAACTAGCGGGTCCTACAATGAGCAGTTCTTC.